One sample yielded the 3 T cell receptor beta chains listed below, sequenced in a study of regulatory T cells in long-lasting Graves disease. Building of the TCR beta libraries involved iRepertoire HTBI primers and Arm-PCR of CDR3 regions. TCRdb passed the multiplex PCR reads through MiXCR, listing each CDR3 protein once. The repertoire includes around 360,000 distinct CDR3 sequences, 15% to 20% of them detected once, and around 21% sits in the top ten. Regarding time point: newly diagnosed GD, antithyroid drugs for less than 3 months. TCR sequences were obtained from RNA taken from PBMCs. The sample also formed part of further work on T cells in Graves' hyperthyroidism and ophthalmopathy.

This specimen consisted of peripheral blood mononuclear cells (PBMCs), obtained at new diagnosis, from a patient treated with antithyroid drugs. The receptors here all came from a young woman with Graves disease.

The table lists this clonotype with many counts. The chain combines TRBV12-3 or TRBV12-4 with TRBJ1-6, with D possibly being TRBD1 (5 bases). V was cut by 5 bases and J by 4 bases, with 9 bases left in between. CDR3 length equals 14 residues. The CDR3 DNA follows: TGTGCCAGCAGTGTGGGACCTTATAATTCACCCCTCCACTTT. It codes for CASSVGPYNSPLHF.

This clonotype was seen repeatedly, ten times or more. The rearrangement links TRBV12-3 or TRBV12-4 to TRBJ1-1, with D perhaps TRBD1 (6 bases). The CDR3 loop spans 14 amino acids. Trimming stripped 6 bases from V and 1 base from J, with 12 bases between. CDR3 nucleotides: TGTGCCAGCAGGGGGGACACACCGAACACTGAAGCTTTCTTT. It is translated as CASRGDTPNTEAFF.

This clonotype has more than one count but fewer than ten. The chain joins TRBV7-2 to TRBJ1-2; D ambiguous. Looked up from germline, CDR1 is SGHTA and CDR2 is FQGNSA. V dropped 5 bases and J dropped 2 bases, with 12 bases sitting between them. This CDR3 spans 14 amino acids. The CDR3 DNA reads as TGTGCCAGCAGCCCACAGAGATTAAACTATGGCTACACCTTC. This codes for CASSPQRLNYGYTF.